The rows below give T cell receptor beta chains drawn from one sample of a study of T cell repertoires in cytomegalovirus infection. TCRdb itself ran the reads through MiXCR, one entry per CDR3 protein. This sample has 200,000 to 300,000 distinct CDR3 sequences, with approximately 13% found just once. Sample: PBMCs. The origin of the receptors is a human donor in good health (CMV status not recorded). Some clones in this sample may be carry-over from other donors' samples. Both conserved end residues are part of each CDR3. D genes are given only for firm matches. Size values are once, few and many counts, or a class for expanded clones, and some rows have none.

d_call: .
j_call: TRBJ2-3
clone_size: many
v_call: TRBV24-1
cdr3_aa: CATSEGVQYF
cdr3_nt: TGTGCCACCAGTGAGGGAGTGCAGTATTTT

d_call: .
j_call: TRBJ1-2
clone_size: many
v_call: TRBV28
cdr3_aa: CASSSASVSSYGYTF
cdr3_nt: TGTGCCAGCAGTTCAGCGTCCGTAAGCTCCTATGGCTACACCTTC

d_call: TRBD1
j_call: TRBJ1-2
clone_size: few
v_call: TRBV19
cdr3_aa: CASSPSKNRGINYGYTF
cdr3_nt: TGTGCCAGTAGTCCGTCTAAAAACAGGGGAATTAACTATGGCTACACCTTC

d_call: TRBD2
j_call: TRBJ2-2
clone_size: many
v_call: TRBV7-2
cdr3_aa: CASSLDLLAGNTGELFF
cdr3_nt: TGTGCCAGCAGCTTAGATCTACTAGCGGGGAACACCGGGGAGCTGTTTTTT

d_call: TRBD2
j_call: TRBJ2-7
clone_size: few
v_call: TRBV19
cdr3_aa: CASSPKRGLVSYEQYF
cdr3_nt: TGTGCCAGTAGTCCAAAGCGGGGGCTGGTCTCCTACGAGCAGTACTTC

d_call: .
j_call: TRBJ2-7
clone_size: few
v_call: TRBV11-2
cdr3_aa: CASSSLSTGHQYF
cdr3_nt: TGTGCCAGCAGCTCCCTATCGACAGGTCATCAGTACTTC

d_call: .
j_call: TRBJ2-6
clone_size: many
v_call: TRBV19
cdr3_aa: CASSIRGRSSGANVLTF
cdr3_nt: TGTGCCAGTAGTATCAGGGGCCGCAGCTCTGGGGCCAACGTCCTGACTTTC

d_call: .
j_call: TRBJ2-2
clone_size: many
v_call: TRBV12-3/TRBV12-4
cdr3_aa: CASIIGRNTGELFF
cdr3_nt: TGTGCCAGCATCATTGGGAGGAACACCGGGGAGCTGTTTTTT

d_call: .
j_call: TRBJ1-6
clone_size: many
v_call: TRBV7-2
cdr3_aa: CASSLDFTGNSPLHF
cdr3_nt: TGTGCCAGCAGCTTAGATTTTACGGGAAATTCACCCCTCCACTTT

d_call: .
j_call: TRBJ2-3
clone_size: .
v_call: TRBV20-1
cdr3_aa: CAAQFSGDSAQYF
cdr3_nt: TGCGCCGCTCAGTTCAGTGGCGACTCTGCGCAGTATTTT

d_call: .
j_call: TRBJ1-5
clone_size: few
v_call: TRBV19
cdr3_aa: CASSTGGPQHF
cdr3_nt: TGTGCCAGTAGTACCGGGGGGCCCCAGCATTTT

d_call: .
j_call: TRBJ1-5
clone_size: many
v_call: TRBV19
cdr3_aa: CASSTRGSGQPQHF
cdr3_nt: TGTGCCAGTAGTACGCGAGGGTCGGGTCAGCCCCAGCATTTT

d_call: TRBD2
j_call: TRBJ2-1
clone_size: .
v_call: TRBV12-3/TRBV12-4
cdr3_aa: CASRPAGTSGRHEQFF
cdr3_nt: TGTGCCAGCAGGCCCGCCGGGACTAGCGGGAGACATGAGCAGTTCTTC

d_call: .
j_call: TRBJ1-1
clone_size: .
v_call: TRBV29-1
cdr3_aa: CSAAQNVQGTEAFF
cdr3_nt: TGCAGCGCGGCCCAGAATGTACAGGGCACTGAAGCTTTCTTT

d_call: TRBD2
j_call: TRBJ2-7
clone_size: .
v_call: TRBV2
cdr3_aa: CASKAGGPFLDF
cdr3_nt: TGTGCCAGCAAAGCGGGAGGGCCGTTTCTGGACTTC

d_call: .
j_call: TRBJ1-1
clone_size: few
v_call: TRBV6-5
cdr3_aa: CASGGGGNTEAFF
cdr3_nt: TGTGCCAGCGGGGGTGGGGGTAACACTGAAGCTTTCTTT

d_call: .
j_call: TRBJ2-2
clone_size: many
v_call: TRBV29-1
cdr3_aa: CSAEEPNTGELFF
cdr3_nt: TGCAGCGCCGAAGAACCCAACACCGGGGAGCTGTTTTTT

d_call: .
j_call: TRBJ1-1
clone_size: .
v_call: TRBV3-1
cdr3_aa: CASSQDTQMNTEAFF
cdr3_nt: TGTGCCAGCAGCCAAGATACACAGATGAACACTGAAGCTTTCTTT

d_call: .
j_call: TRBJ1-6
clone_size: many
v_call: TRBV7-2
cdr3_aa: CASSLRQGASYNSPLHF
cdr3_nt: TGTGCCAGCAGCTTACGCCAGGGTGCCTCCTATAATTCACCCCTCCACTTT

d_call: TRBD2
j_call: TRBJ2-7
clone_size: many
v_call: TRBV11-2
cdr3_aa: CASKTGTSGTYEQYF
cdr3_nt: TGTGCCAGCAAGACCGGGACTAGCGGTACCTACGAGCAGTACTTC

d_call: TRBD2
j_call: TRBJ2-5
clone_size: many
v_call: TRBV25-1
cdr3_aa: CASSDYGSGRVQETQYF
cdr3_nt: TGTGCCAGCAGCGACTATGGTAGCGGGAGAGTCCAAGAGACCCAGTACTTC

d_call: .
j_call: TRBJ1-1
clone_size: .
v_call: TRBV30
cdr3_aa: CAWSGGPTEAFF
cdr3_nt: TGTGCCTGGAGTGGGGGTCCCACTGAAGCTTTCTTT

d_call: .
j_call: TRBJ2-5
clone_size: .
v_call: TRBV6-2/TRBV6-3
cdr3_aa: CASSYSNTLAATQYF
cdr3_nt: TGTGCCAGCAGTTACTCGAACACCCTGGCGGCGACCCAGTACTTC

d_call: .
j_call: TRBJ2-2
clone_size: many
v_call: TRBV6-2/TRBV6-3
cdr3_aa: CASSWAVNTGELFF
cdr3_nt: TGTGCCAGCAGTTGGGCGGTGAACACCGGGGAGCTGTTTTTT

d_call: .
j_call: TRBJ1-4
clone_size: many
v_call: TRBV12-3/TRBV12-4
cdr3_aa: CASRRDTLNEKLFF
cdr3_nt: TGTGCCAGCAGGCGCGACACGCTAAATGAAAAACTGTTTTTT

d_call: .
j_call: TRBJ2-7
clone_size: .
v_call: TRBV30
cdr3_aa: CASHNPSSSYEQYF
cdr3_nt: TGTGCCTCACACAACCCCTCAAGCTCCTACGAGCAGTACTTC

d_call: .
j_call: TRBJ2-7
clone_size: many
v_call: TRBV14
cdr3_aa: CASSPHLYEQYF
cdr3_nt: TGTGCCAGCAGCCCCCACCTTTACGAGCAGTACTTC

d_call: .
j_call: TRBJ2-7
clone_size: many
v_call: TRBV11-3
cdr3_aa: CASSLGPNRDYEQYF
cdr3_nt: TGTGCCAGCAGCTTAGGTCCCAACAGGGACTACGAGCAGTACTTC

d_call: .
j_call: TRBJ1-1
clone_size: few
v_call: TRBV5-1
cdr3_aa: CASREATNTEAFF
cdr3_nt: TGCGCCAGCAGGGAAGCCACGAACACTGAAGCTTTCTTT

d_call: .
j_call: TRBJ1-3
clone_size: .
v_call: TRBV28
cdr3_aa: CASSLWTDSENTIYF
cdr3_nt: TGTGCCAGCAGTTTATGGACGGACTCTGAGAACACCATATATTTT

d_call: TRBD2
j_call: TRBJ2-7
clone_size: many
v_call: TRBV19
cdr3_aa: CASRQTSGSYYEQYF
cdr3_nt: TGTGCCAGTAGGCAGACTAGCGGATCTTACTACGAGCAGTACTTC

d_call: .
j_call: TRBJ1-5
clone_size: .
v_call: TRBV19
cdr3_aa: CASSPSREQPQHF
cdr3_nt: TGTGCCAGTAGTCCCAGCAGGGAACAGCCCCAGCATTTT

d_call: .
j_call: TRBJ2-2
clone_size: .
v_call: TRBV29-1
cdr3_aa: CSVGGQGYTGELFF
cdr3_nt: TGCAGCGTTGGAGGGCAGGGCTACACCGGGGAGCTGTTTTTT

d_call: .
j_call: TRBJ2-2
clone_size: many
v_call: TRBV7-2
cdr3_aa: CASSLVGPSAGELFF
cdr3_nt: TGTGCCAGCAGCTTAGTTGGTCCGTCGGCCGGGGAGCTGTTTTTT

d_call: TRBD2
j_call: TRBJ2-7
clone_size: .
v_call: TRBV5-5
cdr3_aa: CASSLMGGEGYEQYF
cdr3_nt: TGTGCCAGCAGCTTGATGGGAGGGGAGGGCTACGAGCAGTACTTC

d_call: .
j_call: TRBJ2-1
clone_size: many
v_call: TRBV2
cdr3_aa: CASSQRGDEQFF
cdr3_nt: TGTGCCAGCAGTCAGAGAGGCGACGAGCAGTTCTTC

d_call: .
j_call: TRBJ1-2
clone_size: many
v_call: TRBV19
cdr3_aa: CASTPPRGLLGYGYTF
cdr3_nt: TGTGCCAGTACTCCCCCGAGGGGCCTACTTGGCTATGGCTACACCTTC

d_call: .
j_call: TRBJ1-6
clone_size: many
v_call: TRBV28
cdr3_aa: CASSVESSYNSPLHF
cdr3_nt: TGTGCCAGCAGTGTCGAGAGCTCCTATAATTCACCCCTCCACTTT

d_call: .
j_call: TRBJ1-1
clone_size: many
v_call: TRBV6-2/TRBV6-3
cdr3_aa: CASSYVGRTEAFF
cdr3_nt: TGTGCCAGCAGTTACGTAGGGCGAACTGAAGCTTTCTTT

d_call: TRBD1
j_call: TRBJ1-5
clone_size: many
v_call: TRBV19
cdr3_aa: CASSIDRGNQPQHF
cdr3_nt: TGTGCCAGTAGTATTGACAGGGGAAATCAGCCCCAGCATTTT

d_call: .
j_call: TRBJ1-2
clone_size: few
v_call: TRBV20-1
cdr3_aa: CSAPTGPGYTF
cdr3_nt: TGCAGTGCTCCCACGGGTCCCGGCTACACCTTC

d_call: TRBD2
j_call: TRBJ2-7
clone_size: few
v_call: TRBV20-1
cdr3_aa: CSAITGTSGAMGGEQYF
cdr3_nt: TGCAGTGCCATAACCGGGACTAGCGGGGCGATGGGGGGCGAGCAGTACTTC

d_call: TRBD2
j_call: TRBJ2-2
clone_size: many
v_call: TRBV11-3
cdr3_aa: CASSLSGSDTGELFF
cdr3_nt: TGTGCCAGCAGCCTAAGCGGGAGCGACACCGGGGAGCTGTTTTTT

d_call: TRBD2
j_call: TRBJ2-7
clone_size: many
v_call: TRBV7-2
cdr3_aa: CASSAASGGAGGTYEQYF
cdr3_nt: TGTGCCAGCAGCGCCGCTAGCGGGGGGGCCGGTGGGACCTACGAGCAGTACTTC

d_call: TRBD2
j_call: TRBJ2-7
clone_size: many
v_call: TRBV7-2
cdr3_aa: CASSPGTSRYEQYF
cdr3_nt: TGTGCCAGCAGTCCCGGGACTAGCAGATACGAGCAGTACTTC

d_call: .
j_call: TRBJ2-7
clone_size: few
v_call: TRBV28
cdr3_aa: CASSFPGPRDEQYF
cdr3_nt: TGTGCCAGCAGTTTCCCTGGGCCTCGGGACGAGCAGTACTTC

d_call: TRBD1
j_call: TRBJ1-6
clone_size: many
v_call: TRBV4-2
cdr3_aa: CASSQVRGQGNSPLHF
cdr3_nt: TGTGCCAGCAGCCAAGTGCGAGGACAGGGCAATTCACCCCTCCACTTT

d_call: TRBD1
j_call: TRBJ1-2
clone_size: .
v_call: TRBV29-1
cdr3_aa: CSVERTGWGYTF
cdr3_nt: TGCAGCGTTGAACGGACAGGGTGGGGCTACACCTTC

d_call: TRBD1
j_call: TRBJ2-3
clone_size: many
v_call: TRBV7-3
cdr3_aa: CASRVTGQGAADTQYF
cdr3_nt: TGTGCCAGCAGAGTCACGGGACAGGGGGCGGCAGATACGCAGTATTTT

d_call: .
j_call: TRBJ1-5
clone_size: many
v_call: TRBV7-2
cdr3_aa: CASSLGRQSNQPQHF
cdr3_nt: TGTGCCAGCAGCTTAGGGCGGCAGAGCAATCAGCCCCAGCATTTT

d_call: .
j_call: TRBJ2-3
clone_size: few
v_call: TRBV6-1
cdr3_aa: CASSLLGEPTDTQYF
cdr3_nt: TGTGCCAGCAGTTTACTAGGGGAGCCCACAGATACGCAGTATTTT

d_call: .
j_call: TRBJ2-5
clone_size: medium-sized
v_call: TRBV7-2
cdr3_aa: CASSSVGTQYF
cdr3_nt: TGTGCCAGCAGCTCCGTCGGGACCCAGTACTTC